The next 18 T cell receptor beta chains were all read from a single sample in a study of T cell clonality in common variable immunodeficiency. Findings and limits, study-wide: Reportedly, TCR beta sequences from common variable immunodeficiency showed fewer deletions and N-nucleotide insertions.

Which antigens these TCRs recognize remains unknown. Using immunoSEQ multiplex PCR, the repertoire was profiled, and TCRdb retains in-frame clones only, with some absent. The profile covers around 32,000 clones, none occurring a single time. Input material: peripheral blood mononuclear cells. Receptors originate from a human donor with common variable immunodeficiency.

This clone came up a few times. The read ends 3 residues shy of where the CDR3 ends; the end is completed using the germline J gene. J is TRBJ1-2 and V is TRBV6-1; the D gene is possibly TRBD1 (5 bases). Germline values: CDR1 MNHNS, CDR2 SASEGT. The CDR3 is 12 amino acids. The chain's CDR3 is CASSETGRGYTF. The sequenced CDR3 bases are TGTGCCAGCAGTGAAACAGGCCGGGGC.

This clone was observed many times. The part of the CDR3 DNA that was read is TGTGCCAGCAGCTTAGTATCCGGACAGCTTAATGAAAAA. Amino acid sequence: CASSLVSGQLNEK. The CDR3, in full, reads CASSLVSGQLNEKLFF. This sequence joins TRBV7-8 and TRBJ1-4; tentatively, D is TRBD1 (6 bases). The missing CDR3 end, 3 residues past where the read stops, is filled in from the germline J gene. CDR3 size: 16 residues. Looked up from germline, CDR1 is SGHVS and CDR2 is FQNEAQ. Trimming took 1 base from V and 4 from J, leaving 13 bases between them.

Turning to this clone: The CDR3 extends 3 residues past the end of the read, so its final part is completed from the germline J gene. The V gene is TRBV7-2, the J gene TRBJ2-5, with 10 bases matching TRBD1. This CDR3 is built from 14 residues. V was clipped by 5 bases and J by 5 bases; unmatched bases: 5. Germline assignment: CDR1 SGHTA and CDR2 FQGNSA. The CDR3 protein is CASSRDRGTETQYF. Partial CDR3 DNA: TGTGCCAGCAGCCGGGACAGGGGCACGGAGACC.

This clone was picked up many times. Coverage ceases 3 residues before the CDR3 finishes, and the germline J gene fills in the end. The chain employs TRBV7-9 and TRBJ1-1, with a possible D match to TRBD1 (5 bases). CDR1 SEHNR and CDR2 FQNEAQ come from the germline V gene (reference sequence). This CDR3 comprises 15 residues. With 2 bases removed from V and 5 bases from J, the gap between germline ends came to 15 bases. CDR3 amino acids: CASSLISGARTEAFF. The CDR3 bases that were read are TGTGCCAGCAGCTTAATTTCTGGGGCAAGAACTGAA.

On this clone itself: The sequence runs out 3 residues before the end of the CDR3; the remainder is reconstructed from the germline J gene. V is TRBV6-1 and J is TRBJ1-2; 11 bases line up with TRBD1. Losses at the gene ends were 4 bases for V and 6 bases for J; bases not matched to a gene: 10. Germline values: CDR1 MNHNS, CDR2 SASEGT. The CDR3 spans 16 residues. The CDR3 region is CASSGTGTGGLHGYTF. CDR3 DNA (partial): TGTGCCAGCAGTGGGACCGGGACAGGGGGTTTACATGGC.

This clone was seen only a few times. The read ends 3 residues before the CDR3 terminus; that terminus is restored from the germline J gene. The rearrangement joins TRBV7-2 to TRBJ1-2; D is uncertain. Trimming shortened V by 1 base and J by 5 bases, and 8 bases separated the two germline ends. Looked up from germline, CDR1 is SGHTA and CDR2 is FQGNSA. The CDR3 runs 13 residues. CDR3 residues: CASSLGKGYGYTF. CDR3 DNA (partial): TGTGCCAGCAGCTTAGGAAAAGGGTATGGC.

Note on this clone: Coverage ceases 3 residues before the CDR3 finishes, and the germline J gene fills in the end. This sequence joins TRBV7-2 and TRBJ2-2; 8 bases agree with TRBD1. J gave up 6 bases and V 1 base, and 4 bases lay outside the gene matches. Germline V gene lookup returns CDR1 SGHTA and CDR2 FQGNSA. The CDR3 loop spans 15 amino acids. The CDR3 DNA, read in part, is TGTGCCAGCAGCTTAGGCCCAGGGGGCCCCGGGGAG. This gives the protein CASSLGPGGPGE. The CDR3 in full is CASSLGPGGPGELFF. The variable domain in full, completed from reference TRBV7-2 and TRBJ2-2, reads GAGVSQSPSNKVTEKGKDVELRCDPISGHTALYWYRQSLGQGLEFLIYFQGNSAPDKSGLPSDRFSAERTGGSVSTLTIQRTQQEDSAVYLCASSLGPGGPGELFFGEGSRLTVL.

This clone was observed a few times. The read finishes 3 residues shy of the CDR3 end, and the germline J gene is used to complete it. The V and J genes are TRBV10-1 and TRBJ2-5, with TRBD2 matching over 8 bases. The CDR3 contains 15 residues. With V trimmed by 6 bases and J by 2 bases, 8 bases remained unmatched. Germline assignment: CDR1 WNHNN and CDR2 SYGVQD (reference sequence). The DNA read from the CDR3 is TGCGCCAGCAGCAAAGCGGGGGCACAACAAGAGACC. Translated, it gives CASSKAGAQQET. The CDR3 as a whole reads CASSKAGAQQETQYF.

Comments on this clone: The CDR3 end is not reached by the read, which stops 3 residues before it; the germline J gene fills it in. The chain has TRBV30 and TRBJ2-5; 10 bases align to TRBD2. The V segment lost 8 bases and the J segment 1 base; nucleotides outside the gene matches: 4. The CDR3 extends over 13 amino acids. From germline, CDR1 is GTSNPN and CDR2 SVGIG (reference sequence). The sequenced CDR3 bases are TGTGCCACAAGACTAGCGGGCCAAGAGACC. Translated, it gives CATRLAGQET. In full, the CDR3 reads CATRLAGQETQYF.

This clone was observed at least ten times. Partial CDR3 DNA: TGTGCCATCAATTGGGGGCGCACAGATACG. It codes for CAINWGRTDT. The full CDR3 protein is CAINWGRTDTQYF. V is TRBV10-3 and J is TRBJ2-3, with D possibly TRBD1 on 6 matching bases. The read gets to within 3 residues of the CDR3 end, and the germline J gene fills in the rest. V was cut by 7 bases and J by 1 base, with 9 bases left in between. The CDR3 loop spans 13 amino acids. The germline gives CDR1 ENHRY, CDR2 SYGVKD.

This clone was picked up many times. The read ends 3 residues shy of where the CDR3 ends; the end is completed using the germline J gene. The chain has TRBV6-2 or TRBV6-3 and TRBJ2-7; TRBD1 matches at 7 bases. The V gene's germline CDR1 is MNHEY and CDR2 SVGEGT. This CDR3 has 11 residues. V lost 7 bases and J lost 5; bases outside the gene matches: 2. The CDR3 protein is CASTTGHEQYF. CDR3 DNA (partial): TGTGCCAGCACGACAGGGCACGAG.

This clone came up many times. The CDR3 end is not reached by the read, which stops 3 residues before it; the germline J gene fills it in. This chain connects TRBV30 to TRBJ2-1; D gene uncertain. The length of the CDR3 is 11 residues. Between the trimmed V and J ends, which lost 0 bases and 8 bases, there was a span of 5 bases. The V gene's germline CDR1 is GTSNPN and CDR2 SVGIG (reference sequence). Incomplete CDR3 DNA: TGTGCCTGGAGTGTACTATATGAG. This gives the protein CAWSVLYE. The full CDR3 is CAWSVLYEQFF.

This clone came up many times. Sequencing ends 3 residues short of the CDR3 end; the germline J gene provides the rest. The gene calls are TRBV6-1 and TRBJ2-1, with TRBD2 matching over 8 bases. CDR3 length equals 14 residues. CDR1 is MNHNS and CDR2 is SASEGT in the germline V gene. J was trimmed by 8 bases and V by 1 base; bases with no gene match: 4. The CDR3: CASSEVRGGDEQFF. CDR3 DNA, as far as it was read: TGTGCCAGCAGTGAAGTTCGGGGGGGGGATGAG.

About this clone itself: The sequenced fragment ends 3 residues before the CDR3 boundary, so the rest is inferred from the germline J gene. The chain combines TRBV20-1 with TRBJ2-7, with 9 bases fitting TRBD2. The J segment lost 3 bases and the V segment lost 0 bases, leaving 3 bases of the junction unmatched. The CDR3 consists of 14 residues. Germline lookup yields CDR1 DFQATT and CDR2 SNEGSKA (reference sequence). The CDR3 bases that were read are TGCAGTGCTAGAGAGGGTAGCGGGGGCTACGAG. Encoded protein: CSAREGSGGYE. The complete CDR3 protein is CSAREGSGGYEQYF.

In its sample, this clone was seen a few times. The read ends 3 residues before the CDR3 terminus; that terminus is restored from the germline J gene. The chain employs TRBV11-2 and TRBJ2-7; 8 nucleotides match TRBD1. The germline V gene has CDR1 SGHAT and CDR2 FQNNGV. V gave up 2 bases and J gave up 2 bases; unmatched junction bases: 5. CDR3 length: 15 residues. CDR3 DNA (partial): TGTGCCAGCAGCTTAAATCCACAGGGGGCCTACGAG. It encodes CASSLNPQGAYE. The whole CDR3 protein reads CASSLNPQGAYEQYF.

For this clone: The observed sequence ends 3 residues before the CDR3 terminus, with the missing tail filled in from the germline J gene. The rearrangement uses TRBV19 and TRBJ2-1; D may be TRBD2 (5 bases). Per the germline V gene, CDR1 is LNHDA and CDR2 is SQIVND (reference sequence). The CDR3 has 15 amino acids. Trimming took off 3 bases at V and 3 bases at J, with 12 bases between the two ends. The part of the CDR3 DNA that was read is TGTGCCAGTAGTATCGTTCCTAGCAGCTACAATGAG. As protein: CASSIVPSSYNE. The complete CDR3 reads CASSIVPSSYNEQFF.

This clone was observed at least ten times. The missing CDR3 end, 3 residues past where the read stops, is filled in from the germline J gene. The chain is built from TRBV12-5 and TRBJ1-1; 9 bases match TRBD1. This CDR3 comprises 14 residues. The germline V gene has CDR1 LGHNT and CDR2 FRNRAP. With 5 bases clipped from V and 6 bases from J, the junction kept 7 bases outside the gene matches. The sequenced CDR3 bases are TGTGCTAGTGGTCCGGGACAGGGACTCGCTGAA. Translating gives CASGPGQGLAE. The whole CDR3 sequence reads CASGPGQGLAEAFF.

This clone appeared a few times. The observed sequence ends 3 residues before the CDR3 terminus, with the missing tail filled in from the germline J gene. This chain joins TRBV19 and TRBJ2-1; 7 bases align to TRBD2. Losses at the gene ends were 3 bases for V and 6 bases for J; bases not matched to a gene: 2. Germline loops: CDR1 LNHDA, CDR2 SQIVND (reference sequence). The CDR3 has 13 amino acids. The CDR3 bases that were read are TGTGCCAGTAGTATGGGGGGGGGCAATGAG. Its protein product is CASSMGGGNE. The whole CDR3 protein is CASSMGGGNEQFF.